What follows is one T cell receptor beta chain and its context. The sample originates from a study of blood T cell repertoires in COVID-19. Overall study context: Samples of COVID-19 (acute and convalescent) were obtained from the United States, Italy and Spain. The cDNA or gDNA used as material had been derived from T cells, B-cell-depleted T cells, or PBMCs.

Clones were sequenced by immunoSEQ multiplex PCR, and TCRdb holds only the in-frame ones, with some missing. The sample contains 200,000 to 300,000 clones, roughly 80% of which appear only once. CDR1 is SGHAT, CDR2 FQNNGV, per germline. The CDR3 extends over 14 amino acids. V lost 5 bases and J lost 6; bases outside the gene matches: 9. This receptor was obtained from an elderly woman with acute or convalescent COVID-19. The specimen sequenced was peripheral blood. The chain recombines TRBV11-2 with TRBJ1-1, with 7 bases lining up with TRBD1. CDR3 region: CASSRDRIDAEAFF. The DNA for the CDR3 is TGTGCCAGCAGCCGGGACAGAATCGACGCTGAAGCTTTCTTT.